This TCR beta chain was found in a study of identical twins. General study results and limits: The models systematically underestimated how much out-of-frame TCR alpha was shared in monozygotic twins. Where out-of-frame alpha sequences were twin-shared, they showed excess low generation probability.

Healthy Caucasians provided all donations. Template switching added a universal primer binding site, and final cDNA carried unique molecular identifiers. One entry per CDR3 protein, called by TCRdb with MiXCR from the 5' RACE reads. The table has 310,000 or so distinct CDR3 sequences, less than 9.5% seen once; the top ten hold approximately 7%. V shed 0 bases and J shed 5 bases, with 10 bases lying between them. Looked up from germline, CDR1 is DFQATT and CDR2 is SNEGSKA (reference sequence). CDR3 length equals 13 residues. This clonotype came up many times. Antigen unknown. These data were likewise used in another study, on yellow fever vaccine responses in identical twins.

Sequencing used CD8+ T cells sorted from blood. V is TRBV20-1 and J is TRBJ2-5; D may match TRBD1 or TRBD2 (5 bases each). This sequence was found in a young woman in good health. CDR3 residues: CSARELGAETQYF. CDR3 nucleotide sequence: TGCAGTGCTAGAGAACTAGGGGCCGAGACCCAGTACTTC.